The 24 T cell receptor beta chains in this list originate from one sample, sequenced in a study of regulatory T cells in long-lasting Graves disease. Construction of the TCR beta libraries employed iRepertoire HTBI primers in conjunction with Arm-PCR of CDR3 regions. TCRdb redid the calling of the multiplex PCR reads with MiXCR, one entry per CDR3 protein. Among 500,000 to 800,000 distinct CDR3 sequences listed, 30% were seen once. This sample's time point: persistent/refractory GD, antithyroid drugs over 5 years with positive TRAb. Generation of the TCR library employed RNA extracted from PBMCs. The starting material was peripheral blood mononuclear cells (PBMCs), obtained when the disease was refractory, from a patient treated with antithyroid drugs. Receptor source: a female donor with Graves disease.

This clonotype was detected only once. The V gene is TRBV28, the J gene TRBJ1-2; 7 nucleotides line up with TRBD1. This CDR3 spans 18 amino acids. Trimming removed 8 bases from V and 4 bases from J; junction bases left unmatched: 22. The V gene's germline CDR1 is MDHEN and CDR2 SYDVKM. The CDR3 region has the DNA TGTGCCAGCTCAAGCGAAACCGGGACAGCCCTGCGGGGCTATGGCTACACCTTC. Translating it yields CASSSETGTALRGYGYTF.

The CDR3 sequence: CASSLLRGDTGELFF. DNA for the CDR3: TGTGCCAGCAGCTTGTTGCGAGGGGACACCGGGGAGCTGTTTTTT. V usage is TRBV5-6 and J usage is TRBJ2-2, with D perhaps matching TRBD1 or TRBD2 (5 bases each). The CDR3 sequence is 15 residues long. The V end lost 1 base, the J end lost 3 bases, and 10 bases lay between the germline ends. Germline lookup yields CDR1 SGHDT and CDR2 YYEEEE.

This clonotype was recorded at least ten times. The gene calls are TRBV6-1 and TRBJ1-5, with TRBD1 identical over 7 bases. Germline V lookup: CDR1 MNHNS, CDR2 SASEGT. This CDR3 contains 14 residues. J lost 7 bases, V lost 2 bases, and 5 bases had no gene match. CDR3 residues: CASSETGDGQPQHF. The CDR3 nucleotides are TGTGCCAGCAGTGAAACAGGGGATGGCCAGCCCCAGCATTTT.

This clonotype was seen ten or more times. V usage is TRBV11-2 and J usage is TRBJ2-2; possible D gene TRBD1, 8 bases. V was clipped by 4 bases and J by 8 bases, with 14 bases between them. CDR1 and CDR2 (germline): SGHAT, FQNNGV. This CDR3 comprises 14 residues. CDR3 DNA sequence: TGTGCCAGCAGCTCGACAGGGGAGGGAGGGGAGCTGTTTTTT. Residues: CASSSTGEGGELFF.

The V and J genes are TRBV29-1 and TRBJ1-2; a possible D gene is TRBD1 (6 bases). This CDR3 contains 12 residues. V was trimmed by 7 bases and J by 1 base, leaving 10 bases between them. Germline-derived CDR1 and CDR2 are SQVTM and ANQGSEA. The CDR3 DNA follows: TGCAGCGCCGGGACATTTAACTATGGCTACACCTTC. It yields the protein CSAGTFNYGYTF. The full variable domain, in which reference TRBV29-1 and TRBJ1-2 provide the parts outside the CDR3, is SAVISQKPSRDICQRGTSLTIQCQVDSQVTMMFWYRQQPGQSLTLIATANQGSEATYESGFVIDKFPISRPNLTFSTLTVSNMSPEDSSIYLCSAGTFNYGYTFGSGTRLTVV.

In this sample, this clonotype turned up many times. The rearrangement joins TRBV28 to TRBJ1-2, with unresolved D. CDR1 is MDHEN, CDR2 SYDVKM, per germline. Trimming removed 3 bases at V and 3 bases at J, with 11 bases between. The CDR3 contains 14 residues. CDR3 sequence reads: CASSFNGGDYGYTF. In DNA, the CDR3 is TGTGCCAGCAGTTTTAACGGAGGTGACTATGGCTACACCTTC.

This clonotype has just one count. The V call is TRBV30, the J call TRBJ2-7, with 8 positions matching TRBD1. CDR1 and CDR2 from the germline V gene are GTSNPN and SVGIG (reference sequence). The CDR3 is 12 amino acids. V was clipped by 3 bases and J by 4 bases; unmatched bases: 2. The CDR3 nucleotides are TGTGCCTGGAGCAACAGGGGGTACGAGCAGTACTTC. Its translation is CAWSNRGYEQYF.

This clonotype occurred a few times. The V gene is TRBV6-5, the J gene TRBJ1-1; unclear D gene. The CDR3 contains 14 residues. V lost 2 bases to trimming and J lost 0 bases, with 7 bases between them. Germline V gene lookup returns CDR1 MNHEY and CDR2 SVGAGI. This CDR3 reads CASSYRHMNTEAFF. CDR3 DNA sequence: TGTGCCAGCAGTTACCGTCACATGAACACTGAAGCTTTCTTT.

This clonotype was detected a few times. The chain joins TRBV6-2 or TRBV6-3 to TRBJ1-1; a possible D gene is TRBD1 (5 bases). Per the germline V gene, CDR1 is MNHEY and CDR2 is SVGEGT. V gave up 5 bases and J gave up 3 bases, with 10 bases separating them. The CDR3 covers 13 residues. The DNA of the CDR3 is TGTGCCAGCAGTCCGACAGTTTACACTGAAGCTTTCTTT. Residues: CASSPTVYTEAFF.

This clonotype has at least ten counts. The chain uses TRBV11-2 and TRBJ1-1; no clear D gene. The CDR3 contains 15 residues. Trimming cost V 6 bases and J 1 base, with 15 bases left between them. Germline V gene sequence: CDR1 SGHAT, CDR2 FQNNGV. CDR3 sequence (DNA): TGTGCCAGCAGAAACCTGAAGCGAAGGAACACTGAAGCTTTCTTT. Translation: CASRNLKRRNTEAFF.

This clonotype was found many times. This chain links TRBV2 with TRBJ1-5, with 11 nucleotides matching TRBD1. With 6 bases clipped from V and 5 bases from J, the junction kept 0 bases outside the gene matches. Germline CDR1 SNHLY, CDR2 FYNNEI. The CDR3 is 13 residues long. CDR3 in amino acids: CASRGQGDQPQHF. The DNA for the CDR3 is TGTGCCAGCAGGGGACAGGGGGATCAGCCCCAGCATTTT.

As regards this clonotype: A much larger clone is a single base away; this may be a read error. The CDR3 loop reads CASSLGRTGPVQETQYF. CDR3 nucleotide sequence: TGTGCCAGCAGCTTGGGAAGGACAGGGCCAGTTCAAGAGACCCAGTACTTC. The chain recombines TRBV5-1 with TRBJ2-5, with 8 bases identical to TRBD1. This CDR3 comprises 17 residues. Per the germline V gene, CDR1 is SGHRS and CDR2 is YFSETQ.

This clonotype was counted ten times or more. This rearrangement joins TRBV27 to TRBJ1-5; tentative D call: TRBD1 (5 bases). Trimming removed 5 bases at V and 2 bases at J, with 19 bases between. Germline V gene sequence: CDR1 MNHEY, CDR2 SMNVEV (reference sequence). The CDR3 spans 17 residues. The CDR3 here is CASSPQGTHYGNQPQHF. CDR3 nucleotide sequence: TGTGCCAGCAGTCCCCAAGGGACCCACTACGGCAATCAGCCCCAGCATTTT.

The rearrangement links TRBV19 to TRBJ1-2, with TRBD1 identical over 8 bases. Germline V CDR1 and CDR2: LNHDA, SQIVND (reference sequence). The CDR3 is made up of 13 amino acids. After removal of 7 bases from V and 7 bases from J, the junction contained 8 bases not matched to a gene. The CDR3 is CASNGQGNGGYTF. CDR3 in DNA: TGTGCCAGTAATGGACAGGGCAATGGTGGCTACACCTTC. Full variable domain (outside the CDR3, taken from reference TRBV19 and TRBJ1-2): DGGITQSPKYLFRKEGQNVTLSCEQNLNHDAMYWYRQDPGQGLRLIYYSQIVNDFQKGDIAEGYSVSREKKESFPLTVTSAQKNPTAFYLCASNGQGNGGYTFGSGTRLTVV.

This clonotype occurred a few times. V is TRBV19 and J is TRBJ1-1; 7 nucleotides line up with TRBD1. The CDR3 is 18 residues long. Germline CDR1 is LNHDA and CDR2 is SQIVND (reference sequence). J lost 0 bases, V lost 5 bases, and 15 bases had no gene match. CDR3 residues: CASSPREGQIRMNTEAFF. In DNA, the CDR3 is TGTGCCAGTAGTCCCCGGGAGGGACAGATTAGAATGAACACTGAAGCTTTCTTT.

The chain employs TRBV27 and TRBJ2-7; TRBD2 agrees at 7 bases. CDR3 length equals 15 residues. The germline gives CDR1 MNHEY, CDR2 SMNVEV (reference sequence). V dropped 2 bases and J dropped 1; count of bases not matched to a gene: 5. In DNA form, the CDR3 reads TGTGCCAGCAGTTTAAGGGACTATTCTTCCTACGAGCAGTACTTC. Its translation: CASSLRDYSSYEQYF.

The V call is TRBV20-1, the J call TRBJ1-4; no clear D gene. Germline lookup yields CDR1 DFQATT and CDR2 SNEGSKA (reference sequence). V lost 4 bases and J lost 0, with 9 bases in between. The CDR3 has 14 amino acids. CDR3 in amino acids: CSAKEDATNEKLFF. DNA for the CDR3: TGCAGTGCTAAGGAAGATGCAACTAATGAAAAACTGTTTTTT.

This clonotype occurred a few times. The chain combines TRBV27 with TRBJ1-1, with TRBD1 matching 7 bases. Trimming cost V 5 bases and J 2 bases; bases outside gene matches: 17. The germline V gene encodes CDR1 MNHEY and CDR2 SMNVEV (reference sequence). The CDR3 is 18 residues long. The CDR3: CASSPPVRGRLVNTEAFF. CDR3 bases: TGTGCCAGCAGTCCGCCAGTGAGGGGGCGATTGGTAAACACTGAAGCTTTCTTT.

The V and J genes are TRBV29-1 and TRBJ2-3; 7 bases match TRBD2. Germline V gene lookup returns CDR1 SQVTM and CDR2 ANQGSEA. The CDR3 totals 13 residues. Trimming cost V 6 bases and J 4 bases; bases outside gene matches: 7. Here the CDR3 DNA reads TGCAGCGTGAAGGCAGGGAGGGCAGATACGCAGTATTTT. The encoded protein is CSVKAGRADTQYF.

The genes are TRBV11-2 and TRBJ2-7, with 7 bases fitting TRBD1. V was clipped by 4 bases and J by 0 bases; unmatched bases: 9. CDR1 is SGHAT, CDR2 FQNNGV, per germline. The CDR3 has 16 residues. CDR3 protein: CASSSTRDRISYEQYF. For the CDR3, the DNA is TGTGCCAGCAGCTCCACCCGGGACAGAATCTCCTACGAGCAGTACTTC.

This clonotype has just a few counts. The chain combines TRBV12-5 with TRBJ1-1; D unresolved. The V end lost 9 bases, the J end lost 2 bases, and 7 bases lay between the germline ends. This CDR3 region has 11 residues. Germline V gives CDR1 LGHNT, CDR2 FRNRAP. CDR3 amino acids: CASVFNTEAFF. The CDR3 DNA follows: TGTGCTAGCGTCTTTAACACTGAAGCTTTCTTT.

The V and J genes are TRBV15 and TRBJ2-7; D may be TRBD1 (7 bases). Trimming stripped 5 bases from V and 4 bases from J, with 21 bases between. CDR1 and CDR2 (germline): LNHNV, YYDKDF (reference sequence). This CDR3 is built from 16 residues. CDR3 nucleotide sequence: TGTGCCACCAGCGAAGACCGGCCAGGGGGAGGTTACGAGCAGTACTTC. This encodes CATSEDRPGGGYEQYF.

This clonotype has only a few counts. This chain uses TRBV7-9 with TRBJ2-7; 11 positions match TRBD1. J was trimmed by 6 bases and V by 8 bases; bases with no gene match: 9. This CDR3 is 14 amino acids long. Germline V gene data show CDR1 as SEHNR and CDR2 as FQNEAQ (reference sequence). The chain's CDR3 is CASATSDRGPEQYF. The DNA for the CDR3 is TGTGCCAGCGCCACTTCGGACAGGGGGCCCGAGCAGTACTTC.

The table lists this clonotype with many counts. V and J are TRBV2 and TRBJ2-2; D unresolved. V shed 3 bases and J shed 5 bases, with 13 bases lying between them. CDR1 and CDR2 (germline): SNHLY, FYNNEI. CDR3 length equals 15 residues. The CDR3 DNA reads TGTGCCAGCAGTGATGCTACTACTAAAACCGGGGAGCTGTTTTTT. It codes for CASSDATTKTGELFF.